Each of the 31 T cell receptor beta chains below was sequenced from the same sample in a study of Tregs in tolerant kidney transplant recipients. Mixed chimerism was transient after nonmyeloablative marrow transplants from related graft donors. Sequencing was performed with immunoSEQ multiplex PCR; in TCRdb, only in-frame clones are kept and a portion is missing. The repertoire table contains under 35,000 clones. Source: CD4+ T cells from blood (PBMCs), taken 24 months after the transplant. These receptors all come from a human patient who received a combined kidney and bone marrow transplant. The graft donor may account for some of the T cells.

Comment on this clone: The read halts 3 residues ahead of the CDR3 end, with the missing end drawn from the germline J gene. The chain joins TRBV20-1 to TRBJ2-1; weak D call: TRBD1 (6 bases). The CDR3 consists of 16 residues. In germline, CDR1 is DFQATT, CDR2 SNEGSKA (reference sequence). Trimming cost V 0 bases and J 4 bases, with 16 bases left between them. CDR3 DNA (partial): TGCAGTGCTAGAGATCCGGGACATCACGCATACAATGAG. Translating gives CSARDPGHHAYNE. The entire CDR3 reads CSARDPGHHAYNEQFF.

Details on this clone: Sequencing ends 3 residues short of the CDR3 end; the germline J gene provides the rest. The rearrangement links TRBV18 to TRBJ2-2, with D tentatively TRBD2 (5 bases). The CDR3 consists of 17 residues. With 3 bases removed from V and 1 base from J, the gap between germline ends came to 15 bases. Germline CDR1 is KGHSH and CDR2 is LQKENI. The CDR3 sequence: CASSPVVPTMNTGELFF. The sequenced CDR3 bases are TGTGCCAGCTCACCGGTCGTGCCGACTATGAACACCGGGGAG.

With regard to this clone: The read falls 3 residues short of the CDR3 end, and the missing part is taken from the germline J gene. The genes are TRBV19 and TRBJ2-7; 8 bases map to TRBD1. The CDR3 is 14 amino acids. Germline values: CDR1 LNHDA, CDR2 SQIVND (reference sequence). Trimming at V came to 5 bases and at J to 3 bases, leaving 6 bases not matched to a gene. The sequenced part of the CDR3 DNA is TGTGCCAGTAGTCTCACAGGGGGAATCTACGAG. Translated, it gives CASSLTGGIYE. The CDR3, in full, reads CASSLTGGIYEQYF. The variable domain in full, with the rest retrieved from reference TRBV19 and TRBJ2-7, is DGGITQSPKYLFRKEGQNVTLSCEQNLNHDAMYWYRQDPGQGLRLIYYSQIVNDFQKGDIAEGYSVSREKKESFPLTVTSAQKNPTAFYLCASSLTGGIYEQYFGPGTRLTVT.

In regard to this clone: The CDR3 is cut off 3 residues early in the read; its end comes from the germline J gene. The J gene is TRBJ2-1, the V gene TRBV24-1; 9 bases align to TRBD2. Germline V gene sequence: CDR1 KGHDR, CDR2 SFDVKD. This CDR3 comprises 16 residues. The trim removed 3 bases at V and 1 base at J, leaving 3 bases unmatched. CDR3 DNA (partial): TGTGCCACCAGTGATGCGGGAGGGAAATCCTACAATGAG. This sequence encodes CATSDAGGKSYNE. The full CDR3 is CATSDAGGKSYNEQFF.

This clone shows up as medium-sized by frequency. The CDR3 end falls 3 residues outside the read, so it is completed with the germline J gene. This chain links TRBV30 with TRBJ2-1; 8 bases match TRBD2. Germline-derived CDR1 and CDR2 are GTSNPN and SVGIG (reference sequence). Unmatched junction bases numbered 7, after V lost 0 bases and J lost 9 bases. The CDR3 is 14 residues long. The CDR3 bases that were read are TGTGCCTGGAGTGTACGAGCGGGAGCTTCTGAG. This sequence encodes CAWSVRAGASE. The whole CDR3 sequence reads CAWSVRAGASEQFF.

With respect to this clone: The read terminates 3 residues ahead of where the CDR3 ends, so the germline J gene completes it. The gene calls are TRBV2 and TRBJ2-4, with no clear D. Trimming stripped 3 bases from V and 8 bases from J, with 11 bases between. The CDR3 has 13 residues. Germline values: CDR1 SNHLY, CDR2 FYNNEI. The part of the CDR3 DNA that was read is TGTGCCAGCAGTGAGCCTCCTATCTACATT. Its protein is CASSEPPIYI. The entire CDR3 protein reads CASSEPPIYIQYF.

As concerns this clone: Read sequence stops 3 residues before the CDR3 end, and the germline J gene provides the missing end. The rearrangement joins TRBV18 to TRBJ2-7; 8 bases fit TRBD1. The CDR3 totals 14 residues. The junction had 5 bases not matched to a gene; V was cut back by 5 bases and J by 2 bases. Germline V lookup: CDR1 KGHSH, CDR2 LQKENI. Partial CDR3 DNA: TGTGCCAGCTCATCTGACAGGGGCCCCTACGAG. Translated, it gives CASSSDRGPYE. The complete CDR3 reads CASSSDRGPYEQYF.

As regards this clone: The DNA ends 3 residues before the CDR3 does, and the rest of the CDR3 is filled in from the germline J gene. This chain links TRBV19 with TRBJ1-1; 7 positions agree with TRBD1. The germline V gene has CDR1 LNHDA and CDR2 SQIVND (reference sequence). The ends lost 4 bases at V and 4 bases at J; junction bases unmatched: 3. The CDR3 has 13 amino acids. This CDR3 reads CASSTGGATEAFF. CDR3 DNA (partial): TGTGCCAGTAGTACAGGGGGAGCCACTGAA.

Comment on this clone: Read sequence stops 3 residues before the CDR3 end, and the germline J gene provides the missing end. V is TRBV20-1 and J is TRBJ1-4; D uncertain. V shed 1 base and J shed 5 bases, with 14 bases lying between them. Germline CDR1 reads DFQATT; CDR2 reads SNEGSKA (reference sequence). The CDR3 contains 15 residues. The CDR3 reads CSARGGWVWNEKLFF. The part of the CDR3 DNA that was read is TGCAGTGCTAGAGGCGGGTGGGTATGGAATGAAAAA.

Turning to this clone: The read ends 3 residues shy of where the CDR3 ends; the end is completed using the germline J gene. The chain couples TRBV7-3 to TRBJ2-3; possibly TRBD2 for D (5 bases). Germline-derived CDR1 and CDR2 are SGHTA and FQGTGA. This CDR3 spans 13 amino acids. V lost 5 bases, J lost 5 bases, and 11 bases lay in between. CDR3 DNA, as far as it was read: TGTGCCAGCAGCCAGAATCGGGGAGATACG. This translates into CASSQNRGDT. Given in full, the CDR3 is CASSQNRGDTQYF.

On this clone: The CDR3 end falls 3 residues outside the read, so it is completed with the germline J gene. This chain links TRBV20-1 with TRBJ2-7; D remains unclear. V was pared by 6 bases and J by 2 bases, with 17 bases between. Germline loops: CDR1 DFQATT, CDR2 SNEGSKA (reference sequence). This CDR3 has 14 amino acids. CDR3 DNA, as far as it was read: TGCAGTGCCGATCGTAGTACGCCGACCTACGAG. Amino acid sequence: CSADRSTPTYE. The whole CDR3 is CSADRSTPTYEQYF.

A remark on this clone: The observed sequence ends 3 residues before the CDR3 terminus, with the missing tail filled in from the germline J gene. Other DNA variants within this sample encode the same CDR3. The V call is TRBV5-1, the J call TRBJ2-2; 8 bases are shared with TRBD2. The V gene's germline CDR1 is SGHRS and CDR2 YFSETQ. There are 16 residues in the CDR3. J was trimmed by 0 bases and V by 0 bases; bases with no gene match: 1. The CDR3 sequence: CASSLGLATNTGELFF. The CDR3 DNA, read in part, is TGCGCCAGCAGCTTGGGACTAGCGACGAACACCGGGGAG.

CDR3 region: CARSGTSGTDEQFF. The part of the CDR3 DNA that was read is TGTGCCAGAAGCGGGACTAGCGGGACCGATGAG. The chain combines TRBV5-3 with TRBJ2-1; 13 positions agree with TRBD2. The missing CDR3 end, 3 residues past where the read stops, is filled in from the germline J gene. TRBV5-3 is placed among ORFs of uncertain function. The CDR3 has 14 residues. V lost 4 bases, J lost 8 bases, and 3 bases stayed unmatched.

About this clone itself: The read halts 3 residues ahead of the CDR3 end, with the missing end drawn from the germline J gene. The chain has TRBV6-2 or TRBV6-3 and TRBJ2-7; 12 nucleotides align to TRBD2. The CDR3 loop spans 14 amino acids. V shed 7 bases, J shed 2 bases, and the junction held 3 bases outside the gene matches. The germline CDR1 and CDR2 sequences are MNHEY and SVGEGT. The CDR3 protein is CASIRTSGAYEQYF. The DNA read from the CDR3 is TGTGCCAGCATCAGGACTAGCGGGGCCTACGAG.

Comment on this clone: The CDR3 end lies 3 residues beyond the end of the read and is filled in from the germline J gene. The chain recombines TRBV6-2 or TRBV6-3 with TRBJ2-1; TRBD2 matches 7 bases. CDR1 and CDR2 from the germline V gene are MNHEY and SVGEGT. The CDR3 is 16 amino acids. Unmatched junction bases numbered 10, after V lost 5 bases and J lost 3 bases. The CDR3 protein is CASSPKTGTNYNEQFF. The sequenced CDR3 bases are TGTGCCAGCAGTCCAAAGACCGGGACTAACTACAATGAG.

This CDR3 is CASSAQQGTGAFF. The CDR3 bases that were read are TGTGCCAGCAGCGCCCAACAGGGGACTGGG. This rearrangement joins TRBV11-2 to TRBJ1-1; 7 bases are a match to TRBD1. Coverage ceases 3 residues before the CDR3 finishes, and the germline J gene fills in the end. Per germline, CDR1 SGHAT and CDR2 FQNNGV. The CDR3 is made up of 13 amino acids.

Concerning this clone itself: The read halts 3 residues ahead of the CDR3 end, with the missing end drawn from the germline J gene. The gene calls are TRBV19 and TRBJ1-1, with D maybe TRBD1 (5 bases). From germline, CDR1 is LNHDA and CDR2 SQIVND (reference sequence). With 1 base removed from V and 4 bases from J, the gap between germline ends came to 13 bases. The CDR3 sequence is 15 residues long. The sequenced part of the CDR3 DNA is TGTGCCAGTAGTATAGGAGGCACCGGGGGCACTGAA. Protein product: CASSIGGTGGTE. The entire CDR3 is CASSIGGTGGTEAFF.

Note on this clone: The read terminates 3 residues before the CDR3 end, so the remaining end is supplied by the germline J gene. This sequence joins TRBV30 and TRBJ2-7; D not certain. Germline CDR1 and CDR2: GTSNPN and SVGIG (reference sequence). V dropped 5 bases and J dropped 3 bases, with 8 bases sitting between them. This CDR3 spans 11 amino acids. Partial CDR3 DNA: TGTGCCTGGGGCTCCTTCTACGAG. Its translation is CAWGSFYE. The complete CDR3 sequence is CAWGSFYEQYF.

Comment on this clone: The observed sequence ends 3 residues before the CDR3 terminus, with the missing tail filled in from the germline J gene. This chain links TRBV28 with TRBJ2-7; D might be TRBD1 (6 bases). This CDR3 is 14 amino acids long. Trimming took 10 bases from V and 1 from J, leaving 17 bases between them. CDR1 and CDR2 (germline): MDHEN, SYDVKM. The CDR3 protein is CAIMGAGSSYEQYF. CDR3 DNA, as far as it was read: TGTGCCATCATGGGGGCAGGGTCGTCCTACGAG.

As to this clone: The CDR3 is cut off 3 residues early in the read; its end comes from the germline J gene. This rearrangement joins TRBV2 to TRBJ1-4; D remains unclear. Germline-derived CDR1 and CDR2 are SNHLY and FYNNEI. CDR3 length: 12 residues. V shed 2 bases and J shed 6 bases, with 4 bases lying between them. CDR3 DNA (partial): TGTGCCAGCAGTGAACAGTATGAAAAA. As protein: CASSEQYEK. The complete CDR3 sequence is CASSEQYEKLFF.

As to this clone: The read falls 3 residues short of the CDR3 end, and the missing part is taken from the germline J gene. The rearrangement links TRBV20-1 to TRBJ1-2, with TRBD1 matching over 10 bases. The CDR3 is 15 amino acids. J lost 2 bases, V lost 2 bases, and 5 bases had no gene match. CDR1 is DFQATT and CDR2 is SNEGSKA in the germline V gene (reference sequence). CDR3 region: CSARPTGGVNYGYTF. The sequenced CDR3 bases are TGCAGTGCTAGACCGACAGGGGGCGTAAACTATGGC.

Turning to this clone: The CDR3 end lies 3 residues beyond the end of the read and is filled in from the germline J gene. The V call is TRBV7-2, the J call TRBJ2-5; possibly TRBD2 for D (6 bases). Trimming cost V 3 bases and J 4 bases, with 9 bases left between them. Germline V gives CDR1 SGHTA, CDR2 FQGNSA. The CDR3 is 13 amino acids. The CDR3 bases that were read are TGTGCCAGCAGCTTGGTCGGGGGAGAGACC. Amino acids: CASSLVGGET. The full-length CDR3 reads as CASSLVGGETQYF.

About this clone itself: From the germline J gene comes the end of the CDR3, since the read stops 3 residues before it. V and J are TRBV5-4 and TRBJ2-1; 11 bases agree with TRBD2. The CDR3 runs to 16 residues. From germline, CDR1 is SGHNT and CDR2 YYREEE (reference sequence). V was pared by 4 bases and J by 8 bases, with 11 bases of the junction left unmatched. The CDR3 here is CASSTRTSGRPHEQFF. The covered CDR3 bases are TGTGCCAGCAGCACGAGGACTAGCGGGCGCCCCCATGAG.

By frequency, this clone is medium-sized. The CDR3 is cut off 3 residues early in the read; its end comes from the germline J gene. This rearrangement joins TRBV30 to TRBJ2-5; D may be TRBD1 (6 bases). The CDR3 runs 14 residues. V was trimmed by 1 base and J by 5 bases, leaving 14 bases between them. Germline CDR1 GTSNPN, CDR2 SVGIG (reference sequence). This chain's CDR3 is CAWSGGRGRETQYF. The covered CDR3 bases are TGTGCCTGGAGTGGCGGCAGGGGAAGGGAGACC.

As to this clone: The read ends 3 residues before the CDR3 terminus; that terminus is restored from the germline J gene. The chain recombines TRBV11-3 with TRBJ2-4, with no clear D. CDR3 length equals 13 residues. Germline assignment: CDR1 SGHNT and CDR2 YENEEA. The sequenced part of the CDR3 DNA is TGTGCCAGCAGCTTGGGTCCGACTTCGGGT. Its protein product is CASSLGPTSG. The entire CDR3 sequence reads CASSLGPTSGQYF. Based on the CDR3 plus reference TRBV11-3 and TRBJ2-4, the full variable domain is EAGVVQSPRYKIIEKKQPVAFWCNPISGHNTLYWYLQNLGQGPELLIRYENEEAVDDSQLPKDRFSAERLKGVDSTLKIQPAELGDSAVYLCASSLGPTSGQYFGAGTRLSVL.

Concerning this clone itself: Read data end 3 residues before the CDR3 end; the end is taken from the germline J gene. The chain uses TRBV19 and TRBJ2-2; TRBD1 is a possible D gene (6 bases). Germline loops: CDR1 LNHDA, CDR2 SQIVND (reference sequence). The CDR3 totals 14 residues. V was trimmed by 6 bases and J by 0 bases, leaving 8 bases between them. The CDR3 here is CASRTGANTGELFF. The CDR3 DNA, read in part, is TGTGCCAGTAGGACAGGCGCGAACACCGGGGAG.

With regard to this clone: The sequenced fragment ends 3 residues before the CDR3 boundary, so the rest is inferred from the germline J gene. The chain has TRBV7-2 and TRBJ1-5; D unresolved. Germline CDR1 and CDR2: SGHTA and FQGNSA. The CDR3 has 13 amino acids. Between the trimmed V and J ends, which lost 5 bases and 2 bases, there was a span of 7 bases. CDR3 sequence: CASSHGRNQPQHF. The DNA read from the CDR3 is TGTGCCAGCAGCCATGGGCGCAATCAGCCC. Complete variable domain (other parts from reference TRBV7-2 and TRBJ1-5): GAGVSQSPSNKVTEKGKDVELRCDPISGHTALYWYRQSLGQGLEFLIYFQGNSAPDKSGLPSDRFSAERTGGSVSTLTIQRTQQEDSAVYLCASSHGRNQPQHFGDGTRLSIL.

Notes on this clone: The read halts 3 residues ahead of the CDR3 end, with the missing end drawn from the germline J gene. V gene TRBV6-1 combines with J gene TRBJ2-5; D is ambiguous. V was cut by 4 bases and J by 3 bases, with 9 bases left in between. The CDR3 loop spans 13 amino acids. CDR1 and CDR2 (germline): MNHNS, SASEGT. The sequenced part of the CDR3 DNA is TGTGCCAGCAGTGTACAGAGTGAAGAGACC. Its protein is CASSVQSEET. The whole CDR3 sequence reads CASSVQSEETQYF.

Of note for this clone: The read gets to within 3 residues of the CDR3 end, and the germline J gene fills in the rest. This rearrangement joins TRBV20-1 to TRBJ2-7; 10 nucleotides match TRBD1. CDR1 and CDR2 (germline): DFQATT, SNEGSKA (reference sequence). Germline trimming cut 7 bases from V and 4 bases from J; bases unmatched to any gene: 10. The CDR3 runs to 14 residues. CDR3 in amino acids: CSVLEGTGAYEQYF. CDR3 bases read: TGCAGTGTTCTAGAAGGGACAGGGGCGTACGAG.

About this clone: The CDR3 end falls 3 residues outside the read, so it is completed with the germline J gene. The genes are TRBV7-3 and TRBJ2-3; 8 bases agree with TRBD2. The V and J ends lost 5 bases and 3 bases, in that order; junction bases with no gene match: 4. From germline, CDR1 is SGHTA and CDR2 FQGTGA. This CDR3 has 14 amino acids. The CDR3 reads CASSPSSGTDTQYF. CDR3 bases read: TGTGCCAGCAGCCCCTCTAGCGGGACAGATACG.

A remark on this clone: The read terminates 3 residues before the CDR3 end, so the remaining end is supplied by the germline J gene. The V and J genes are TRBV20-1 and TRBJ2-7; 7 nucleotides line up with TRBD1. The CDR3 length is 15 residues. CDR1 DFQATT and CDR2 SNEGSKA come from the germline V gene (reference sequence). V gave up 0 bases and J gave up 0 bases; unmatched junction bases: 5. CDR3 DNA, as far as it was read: TGCAGTGCTAGAGACGACGGGACAGACTCCTACGAG. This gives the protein CSARDDGTDSYE. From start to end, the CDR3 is CSARDDGTDSYEQYF.